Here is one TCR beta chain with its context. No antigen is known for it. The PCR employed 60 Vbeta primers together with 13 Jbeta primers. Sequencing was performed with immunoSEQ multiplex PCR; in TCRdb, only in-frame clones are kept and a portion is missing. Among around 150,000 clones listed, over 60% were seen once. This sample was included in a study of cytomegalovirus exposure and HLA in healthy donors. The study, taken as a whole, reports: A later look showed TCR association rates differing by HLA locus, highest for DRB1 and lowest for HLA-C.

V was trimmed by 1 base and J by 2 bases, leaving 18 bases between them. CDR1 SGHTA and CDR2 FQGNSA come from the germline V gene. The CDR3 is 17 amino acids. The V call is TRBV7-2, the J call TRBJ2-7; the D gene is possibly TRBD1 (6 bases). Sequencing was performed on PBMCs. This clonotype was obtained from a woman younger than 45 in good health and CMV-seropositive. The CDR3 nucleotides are TGTGCCAGCAGCTTAGTCCCCACCAGGGGCACAACCTACGAGCAGTACTTC. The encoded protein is CASSLVPTRGTTYEQYF.